A selection of T cell receptor beta chains follows, all from one sample in a study of early T cells in non-severe SARS-CoV-2 infection. TCRdb redid the calling of the 5' RACE reads with MiXCR, one entry per CDR3 protein. The data contain about 67,000 distinct CDR3 sequences, approximately 10% of them singletons. Sequencing was performed on whole blood. Source of these receptors: an adult who was a healthcare worker with PCR-confirmed SARS-CoV-2 infection or an uninfected control (not recorded which). Each CDR3 is given with its conserved first and last residue. The D gene is left open where the match is weak. Clone size appears in some rows only: once, few, many, or a class for an expanded clone.

V gene	D gene	J gene	clone size	CDR3 DNA	CDR3 protein
TRBV27	NA	TRBJ2-2	many	TGTGCCAGCAGTGACGGGAGAAATGTCGGGGAGCTGTTTTTT	CASSDGRNVGELFF
TRBV24-1	NA	TRBJ2-1	many	TGTGCCACCAGTGACGGGGCCCGGGATGAGCAGTTCTTC	CATSDGARDEQFF
TRBV7-2	NA	TRBJ2-2	many	TGTGCCAGCAGCTTCTCGAGCGCCGGGGAGCTGTTTTTT	CASSFSSAGELFF
TRBV20-1	NA	TRBJ2-1	NA	TGCAGTGCAAGCGGACTCAATGAGCAGTTCTTC	CSASGLNEQFF
TRBV18	TRBD1	TRBJ2-5	few	TGTGCCAGCTCGGCGGGACAGGGGCTGGAGACCCAGTACTTC	CASSAGQGLETQYF
TRBV9	TRBD1	TRBJ2-1	few	TGTGCCAGCAGCGTAGACTCGGGACAGTACAATGAGCAGTTCTTC	CASSVDSGQYNEQFF
TRBV20-1	NA	TRBJ2-7	many	TGCAGTGCTAGAGATGTGGGTTACGAGCAGTACTTC	CSARDVGYEQYF
TRBV12-3/TRBV12-4	TRBD2	TRBJ2-5	many	TGTGCCAGCAGGTTAGCGGGACATCGGGAGACCCAGTACTTC	CASRLAGHRETQYF
TRBV12-3/TRBV12-4	NA	TRBJ2-6	few	TGTGCCAGCAGTCAATCCCGACCCACCCCTGGGGCCAACGTCCTGACTTTC	CASSQSRPTPGANVLTF
TRBV5-1	NA	TRBJ1-6	many	TGCGCCAGCAGCTTCGAAGGAGAACCCCTCCACTTT	CASSFEGEPLHF